These 26 T cell receptor beta chains were all obtained from the same sample, sequenced in a study of T cells after yellow fever vaccination (dated by TCRdb to the late 2010s). The library was generated by 5' RACE. This sample was sequenced with an Illumina NovaSeq 6000. The raw public data were reprocessed by TCRdb itself: fastp quality trimming at Q25, MiXCR clonotype calling, in-frame beta chains only. Rows merge per CDR3 protein into single entries with the most common DNA and genes. This sample has 250,000 or so distinct CDR3 sequences in its table, and about 3.5% of those were observed once. Of the sample, around 19% is held by the ten largest clones. Read against the paper, the sample's treatment or condition label means: live attenuated yellow fever vaccine strain. The specimen was PBMCs, collected 15 days after the yellow fever booster vaccination. The receptors come from a man aged 18 to 29 who received the YFV17D yellow fever vaccine.

Many counts were recorded for this clonotype. The V call is TRBV11-2, the J call TRBJ2-1; D is uncertain. Germline V lookup: CDR1 SGHAT, CDR2 FQNNGV. Trimming left V 4 bases short and J 12 bases short, with 16 bases between. This CDR3 spans 13 amino acids. The CDR3 DNA is TGTGCCAGCAGCTCACAAAGAGCATGGGGGCAGTTCTTC. This translates into CASSSQRAWGQFF. Supplemented by reference TRBV11-2 and TRBJ2-1, the full variable domain reads EAGVAQSPRYKIIEKRQSVAFWCNPISGHATLYWYQQILGQGPKLLIQFQNNGVVDDSQLPKDRFSAERLKGVDSTLKIQPAKLEDSAVYLCASSSQRAWGQFFGPGTRLTVL.

In DNA, the CDR3 is TGTGCCAGTAGTATTTTCCGGGAGCCTTACAATGAGCAGTTCTTC. This translates into CASSIFREPYNEQFF. The chain couples TRBV19 to TRBJ2-1, with D possibly TRBD2 on 6 matching bases. CDR3 length equals 15 residues. V dropped 3 bases and J dropped 4 bases, with 13 bases sitting between them. CDR1 is LNHDA, CDR2 SQIVND, per germline (reference sequence).

There are many counts of this clonotype. The rearrangement uses TRBV20-1 and TRBJ2-2, with 8 bases aligning to TRBD1. This CDR3 spans 15 amino acids. The trim removed 3 bases at V and 4 bases at J, leaving 7 bases unmatched. CDR1 is DFQATT and CDR2 is SNEGSKA in the germline V gene (reference sequence). CDR3 nucleotides: TGCAGTGCTAGGTACCGGGACAGGACCACCGGGGAGCTGTTTTTT. It translates to CSARYRDRTTGELFF.

This clonotype was seen more than once but under ten times. The V and J genes are TRBV30 and TRBJ2-7, with D perhaps TRBD2 (7 bases). The CDR3 consists of 14 residues. Trimming cost V 5 bases and J 3 bases, with 17 bases left between them. Germline V CDR1 and CDR2: GTSNPN, SVGIG (reference sequence). This chain's CDR3 is CAWGGASNGYEQYF. The CDR3 bases are TGTGCCTGGGGGGGGGCGTCGAACGGCTACGAGCAGTACTTC.

This clonotype was observed at least ten times. The chain combines TRBV19 with TRBJ1-2, with TRBD1 matching 12 bases. Germline assignment: CDR1 LNHDA and CDR2 SQIVND (reference sequence). The CDR3 extends over 15 amino acids. Trimming cost V 7 bases and J 7 bases; bases outside gene matches: 10. The CDR3 nucleotides read TGTGCCAGTAACATTTACCGGGACAGGGGGCTTGGCTACACCTTC. Residues: CASNIYRDRGLGYTF.

This clonotype appeared many times. This chain uses TRBV27 with TRBJ1-2; D unresolved. V was clipped by 3 bases and J by 4 bases, with 9 bases between them. CDR3 size: 13 residues. Looked up from germline, CDR1 is MNHEY and CDR2 is SMNVEV (reference sequence). The CDR3 nucleotides read TGTGCCAGCAGTTTGTCGGGAAGCTATGGCTACACCTTC. Amino acids: CASSLSGSYGYTF.

This clonotype was picked up many times. This rearrangement joins TRBV3-1 to TRBJ2-3; a possible D gene is TRBD2 (5 bases). The germline V gene has CDR1 LGHDT and CDR2 YNNKEL (reference sequence). There are 13 residues in the CDR3. V lost 4 bases, J lost 6 bases, and 11 bases lay in between. CDR3 region: CASSLRGPDTQYF. The CDR3 DNA reads TGTGCCAGCAGCCTGAGAGGGCCGGATACGCAGTATTTT.

This clonotype appeared many times. This chain connects TRBV5-1 to TRBJ1-3, with D unresolved. Trimming took off 4 bases at V and 4 bases at J, with 15 bases between the two ends. This CDR3 has 15 residues. Germline V gene sequence: CDR1 SGHRS, CDR2 YFSETQ. This chain's CDR3 is CASSRDGVPGNTIYF. The CDR3 coding sequence is TGCGCCAGCAGCCGTGACGGGGTCCCCGGAAACACCATATATTTT. The full variable domain, its missing parts supplied by reference TRBV5-1 and TRBJ1-3, is KAGVTQTPRYLIKTRGQQVTLSCSPISGHRSVSWYQQTPGQGLQFLFEYFSETQRNKGNFPGRFSGRQFSNSRSEMNVSTLELGDSALYLCASSRDGVPGNTIYFGEGSWLTVV.

The V gene is TRBV6-4, the J gene TRBJ1-1; no clear D. The V end was cut by 0 bases, the J end by 3 bases, with 5 bases between. This CDR3 is 13 amino acids long. In germline, CDR1 is MRHNA, CDR2 SNTAGT. The CDR3 sequence is CASSDSSYTEAFF. The DNA for the CDR3 is TGTGCCAGCAGTGACTCAAGCTACACTGAAGCTTTCTTT.

This clonotype occurred many times. The chain joins TRBV29-1 to TRBJ1-2, with 9 nucleotides matching TRBD1. Per the germline V gene, CDR1 is SQVTM and CDR2 is ANQGSEA. Germline trimming cut 7 bases from V and 8 bases from J; bases unmatched to any gene: 11. This CDR3 has 13 amino acids. The CDR3 loop reads CSADPQQGAGYTF. CDR3 in DNA: TGCAGCGCTGACCCCCAACAGGGGGCGGGCTACACCTTC.

This clonotype was found many times. This chain uses TRBV29-1 with TRBJ2-7; D is ambiguous. The germline V gene has CDR1 SQVTM and CDR2 ANQGSEA. The CDR3 has 13 residues. The germline V and J ends were trimmed by 6 bases and 7 bases, with 19 bases remaining between them. The CDR3 sequence: CSVTPLVLYEQYV. The DNA for the CDR3 is TGCAGCGTCACCCCCCTAGTCCTTTATGAGCAGTACGTC.

This clonotype has at least ten counts. The gene calls are TRBV20-1 and TRBJ2-7; the match to TRBD2 covers 7 bases. In germline, CDR1 is DFQATT, CDR2 SNEGSKA (reference sequence). This CDR3 is 12 amino acids long. Losses at the gene ends were 3 bases for V and 4 bases for J; bases not matched to a gene: 3. CDR3 DNA sequence: TGCAGTGCTAGCCGGCGGGGGTACGAGCAGTACTTC. Translation gives CSASRRGYEQYF.

This clonotype was seen repeatedly, ten times or more. The rearrangement links TRBV29-1 to TRBJ2-1; possible D gene TRBD1, 6 bases. This CDR3 region has 15 residues. V lost 5 bases, J lost 0 bases, and 14 bases lay in between. The germline gives CDR1 SQVTM, CDR2 ANQGSEA. The DNA of the CDR3 is TGCAGCGTTATTGGGGGCTTGAGCTCCTACAATGAGCAGTTCTTC. Amino acid sequence: CSVIGGLSSYNEQFF.

This clonotype was counted at least ten times. The gene calls are TRBV7-9 and TRBJ2-3, with D possibly being TRBD1 (6 bases). Deletions cut 1 base from V and 2 bases from J, with 16 bases between. Germline-derived CDR1 and CDR2 are SEHNR and FQNEAQ (reference sequence). CDR3 size: 17 residues. The CDR3: CASSLGILGTNTDTQYF. The DNA for the CDR3 is TGTGCCAGCAGCTTAGGGATCCTCGGGACAAACACAGATACGCAGTATTTT.

This clonotype appeared many times. The DNA of the CDR3 is TGTGCCACCTCGATAATCGTGGACACCGGGGAGCTGTTTTTT. It specifies CATSIIVDTGELFF. The chain has TRBV6-2 or TRBV6-3 and TRBJ2-2; D is uncertain. This CDR3 spans 14 amino acids. Trimming left V 10 bases short and J 3 bases short, with 15 bases between. From germline, CDR1 is MNHEY and CDR2 SVGEGT.

This clonotype was recorded at least ten times. The chain is built from TRBV27 and TRBJ2-7; tentatively, D is TRBD1 (5 bases). Germline assignment: CDR1 MNHEY and CDR2 SMNVEV (reference sequence). CDR3 length equals 13 residues. Deletions cut 6 bases from V and 3 bases from J, with 12 bases between. The CDR3: CASSVRQGYEQYF. The CDR3 bases are TGTGCCAGCAGCGTTCGGCAGGGCTACGAGCAGTACTTC.

This clonotype was recorded many times. The chain combines TRBV7-3 with TRBJ2-5; 10 bases are a match to TRBD2. CDR1 is SGHTA, CDR2 FQGTGA, per germline. Unmatched junction bases numbered 6, after V lost 3 bases and J lost 5 bases. The CDR3 has 15 residues. This CDR3 is CASSFQRGGAETQYF. CDR3 DNA: TGTGCCAGCAGCTTCCAGCGGGGGGGCGCGGAGACCCAGTACTTC.

This clonotype showed up many times. The V and J genes are TRBV6-1 and TRBJ1-1; no clear D gene. Germline V lookup: CDR1 MNHNS, CDR2 SASEGT. The CDR3 extends over 14 amino acids. V was cut by 10 bases and J by 3 bases, with 18 bases left in between. CDR3: CAITVLRRDTEAFF. CDR3 in DNA: TGTGCCATCACCGTGCTGAGACGGGACACTGAAGCTTTCTTT.

Concerning this clonotype: This may be a read error: a much more frequent sequence differs by one nucleotide. CDR3 in amino acids: CASSHGEKLYF. CDR3 bases: TGTGCCAGCAGCCACGGGGAAAAACTGTATTTT. This chain links TRBV4-2 with TRBJ1-4; no firm D call. Per the germline V gene, CDR1 is LGHNA and CDR2 is YNFKEQ. The CDR3 is made up of 11 amino acids.

This clonotype was recorded at least ten times. Here the CDR3 reads CASSDPGGPTTEAFF. The CDR3 DNA follows: TGTGCCAGCAGTGACCCGGGGGGGCCGACCACTGAAGCTTTCTTT. This sequence joins TRBV2 and TRBJ1-1; perhaps TRBD1 as D (6 bases). V shed 3 bases and J shed 4 bases, with 15 bases lying between them. Per the germline V gene, CDR1 is SNHLY and CDR2 is FYNNEI. The CDR3 runs to 15 residues.

The CDR3 region has the DNA TGTGCCAGCAGCTCACCGGGACAGGGGGCCCTAAACTATGGCTACACCTTC. It translates to CASSSPGQGALNYGYTF. The chain employs TRBV5-5 and TRBJ1-2, with 12 bases fitting TRBD1. Trimming at V came to 3 bases and at J to 2 bases, leaving 8 bases not matched to a gene. This CDR3 region has 17 residues. The germline gives CDR1 SGHKS, CDR2 YYEKEE (reference sequence).

This clonotype was seen many times. The chain employs TRBV12-3 or TRBV12-4 and TRBJ2-2; D unresolved. The ends were cut back, 6 bases at V and 0 bases at J, with 8 bases in the middle. The CDR3 has 14 residues. In DNA form, the CDR3 reads TGTGCCAGCAGAACAGATACGAACACCGGGGAGCTGTTTTTT. Protein product: CASRTDTNTGELFF.

Many counts were recorded for this clonotype. The genes are TRBV4-1 and TRBJ1-5, with no clear D. V shed 0 bases and J shed 7 bases, with 16 bases lying between them. This CDR3 region has 16 residues. Per germline, CDR1 MGHRA and CDR2 YSYEKL. The CDR3 spells CASSQDADPGFQPQHF. The CDR3 region has the DNA TGCGCCAGCAGCCAAGACGCGGACCCGGGGTTCCAGCCCCAGCATTTT.

The gene calls are TRBV4-2 and TRBJ2-1, with D perhaps matching TRBD2 (6 bases). Germline CDR1 is LGHNA and CDR2 is YNFKEQ. Between the trimmed V and J ends, which lost 3 bases and 1 base, there was a span of 10 bases. This CDR3 comprises 15 residues. The CDR3 is CASSHILASYNEQFF. CDR3 in DNA: TGTGCCAGCAGCCACATACTAGCATCCTACAATGAGCAGTTCTTC.

This clonotype appeared many times. The chain uses TRBV7-3 and TRBJ1-1; D gene unclear. V shed 0 bases and J shed 3 bases, with 8 bases lying between them. CDR1 is SGHTA, CDR2 FQGTGA, per germline. This CDR3 is built from 14 residues. CDR3 nucleotides: TGTGCCAGCAGCTTAACGCGCCTGGACACTGAAGCTTTCTTT. Its protein is CASSLTRLDTEAFF. The full variable domain, in which reference TRBV7-3 and TRBJ1-1 provide the parts outside the CDR3, is GAGVSQTPSNKVTEKGKYVELRCDPISGHTALYWYRQSLGQGPEFLIYFQGTGAADDSGLPNDRFFAVRPEGSVSTLKIQRTERGDSAVYLCASSLTRLDTEAFFGQGTRLTVV.

J is TRBJ2-2 and V is TRBV20-1, with TRBD1 matching over 10 bases. Per the germline V gene, CDR1 is DFQATT and CDR2 is SNEGSKA (reference sequence). Trimming at V came to 5 bases and at J to 5 bases, leaving 11 bases not matched to a gene. This CDR3 has 16 residues. CDR3 loop: CSAGVGGQGWTGELFF. The CDR3 DNA follows: TGCAGTGCTGGGGTTGGGGGACAGGGGTGGACCGGGGAGCTGTTTTTT.